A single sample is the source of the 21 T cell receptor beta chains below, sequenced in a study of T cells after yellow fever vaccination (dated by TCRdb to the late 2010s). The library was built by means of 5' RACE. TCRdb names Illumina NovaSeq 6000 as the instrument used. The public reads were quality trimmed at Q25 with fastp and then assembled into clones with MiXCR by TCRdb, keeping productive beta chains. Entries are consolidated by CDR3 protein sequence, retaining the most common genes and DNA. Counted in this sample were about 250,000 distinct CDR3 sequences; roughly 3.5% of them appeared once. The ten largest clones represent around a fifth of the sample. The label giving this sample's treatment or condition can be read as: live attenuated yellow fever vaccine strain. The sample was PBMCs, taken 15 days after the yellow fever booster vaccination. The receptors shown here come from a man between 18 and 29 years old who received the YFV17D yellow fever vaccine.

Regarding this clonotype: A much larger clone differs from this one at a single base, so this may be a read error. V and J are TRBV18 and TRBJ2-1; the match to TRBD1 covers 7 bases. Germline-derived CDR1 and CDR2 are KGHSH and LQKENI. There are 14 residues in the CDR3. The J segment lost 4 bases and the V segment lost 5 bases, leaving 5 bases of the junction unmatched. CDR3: CASSSRQGYNEQFF. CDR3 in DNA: TGTGCCAGCTCATCGAGACAGGGATACAATGAGCAGTTCTTC.

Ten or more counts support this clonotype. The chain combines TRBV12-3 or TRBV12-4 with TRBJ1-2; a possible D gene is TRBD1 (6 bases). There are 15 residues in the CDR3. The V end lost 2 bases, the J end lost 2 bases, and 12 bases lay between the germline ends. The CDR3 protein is CASSLLPGANYGYTF. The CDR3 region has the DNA TGTGCCAGCAGTTTACTCCCGGGGGCGAACTATGGCTACACCTTC.

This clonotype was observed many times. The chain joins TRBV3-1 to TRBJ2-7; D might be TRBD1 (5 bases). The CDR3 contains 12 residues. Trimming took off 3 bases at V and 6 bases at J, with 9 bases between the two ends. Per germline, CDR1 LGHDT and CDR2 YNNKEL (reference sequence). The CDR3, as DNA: TGTGCCAGCAGCCACGGAAGGGGCGAGCAGTACGTC. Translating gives CASSHGRGEQYV.

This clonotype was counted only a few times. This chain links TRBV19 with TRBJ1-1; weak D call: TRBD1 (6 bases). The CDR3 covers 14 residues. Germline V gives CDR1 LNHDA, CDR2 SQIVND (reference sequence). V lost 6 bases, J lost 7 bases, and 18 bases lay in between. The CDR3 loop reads CASSWDTGSGEAFF. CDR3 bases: TGTGCCAGTAGCTGGGATACAGGGTCTGGTGAAGCTTTCTTT.

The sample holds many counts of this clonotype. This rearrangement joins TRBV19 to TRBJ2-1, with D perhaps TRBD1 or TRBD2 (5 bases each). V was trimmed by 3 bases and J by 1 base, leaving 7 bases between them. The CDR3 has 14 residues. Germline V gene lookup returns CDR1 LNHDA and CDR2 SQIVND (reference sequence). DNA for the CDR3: TGTGCCAGTAGTATGGGGGATTCCTACAATGAGCAGTTCTTC. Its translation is CASSMGDSYNEQFF.

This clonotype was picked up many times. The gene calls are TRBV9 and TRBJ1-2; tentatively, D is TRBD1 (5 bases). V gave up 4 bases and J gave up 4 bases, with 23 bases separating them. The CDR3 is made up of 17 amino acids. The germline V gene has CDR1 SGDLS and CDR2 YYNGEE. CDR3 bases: TGTGCCAGCAGCTCTAGGCCTCTGGGTGGGGGGTCCTATGGCTACACCTTC. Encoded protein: CASSSRPLGGGSYGYTF.

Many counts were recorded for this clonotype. The CDR3 sequence is CASSPTYQETQYF. DNA for the CDR3: TGTGCCAGCAGCCCTACATACCAAGAGACCCAGTACTTC. This rearrangement joins TRBV4-2 to TRBJ2-5, with D uncertain. Between the trimmed V and J ends, which lost 4 bases and 0 bases, there was a span of 6 bases. CDR3 length equals 13 residues. Germline lookup yields CDR1 LGHNA and CDR2 YNFKEQ.

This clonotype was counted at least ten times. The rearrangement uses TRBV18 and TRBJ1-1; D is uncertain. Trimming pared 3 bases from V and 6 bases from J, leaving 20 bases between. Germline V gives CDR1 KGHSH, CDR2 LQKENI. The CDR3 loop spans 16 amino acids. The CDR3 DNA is TGTGCCAGCTCACCGAAATTATTGACAACCCTCCCTGAAGCTTTCTTT. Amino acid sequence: CASSPKLLTTLPEAFF.

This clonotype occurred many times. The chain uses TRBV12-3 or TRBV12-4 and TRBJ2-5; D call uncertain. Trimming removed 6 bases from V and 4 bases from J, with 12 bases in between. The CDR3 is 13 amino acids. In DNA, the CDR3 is TGTGCCAGCAGACCCCCCGACGGAGAGACCCAGTACTTC. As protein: CASRPPDGETQYF.

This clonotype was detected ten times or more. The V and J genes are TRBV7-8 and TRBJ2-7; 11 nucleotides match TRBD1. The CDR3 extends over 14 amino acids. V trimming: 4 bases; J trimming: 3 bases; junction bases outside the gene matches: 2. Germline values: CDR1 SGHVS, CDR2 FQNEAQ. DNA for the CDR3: TGTGCCAGCAGCTCGGACAGGGGGCACTACGAGCAGTACTTC. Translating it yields CASSSDRGHYEQYF.

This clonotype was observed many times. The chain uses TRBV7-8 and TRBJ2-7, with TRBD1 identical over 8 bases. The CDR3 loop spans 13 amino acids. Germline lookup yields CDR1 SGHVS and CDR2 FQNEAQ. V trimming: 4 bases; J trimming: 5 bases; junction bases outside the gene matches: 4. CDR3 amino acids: CASSSDRGHEQYF. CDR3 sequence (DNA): TGTGCCAGCAGCTCAGACAGGGGCCACGAGCAGTACTTC.

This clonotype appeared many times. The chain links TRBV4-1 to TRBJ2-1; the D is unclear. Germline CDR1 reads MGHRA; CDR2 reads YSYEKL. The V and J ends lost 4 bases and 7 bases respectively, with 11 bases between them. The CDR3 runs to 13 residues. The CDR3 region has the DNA TGCGCCAGCAGCCTCGAAGTACTGAATGAGCAGTTCTTC. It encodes CASSLEVLNEQFF.

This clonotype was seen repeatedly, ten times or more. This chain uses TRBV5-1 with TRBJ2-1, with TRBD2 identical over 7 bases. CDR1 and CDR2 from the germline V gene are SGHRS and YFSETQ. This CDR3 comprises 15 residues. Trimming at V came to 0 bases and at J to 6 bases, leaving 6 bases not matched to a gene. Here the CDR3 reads CASSLALAQTNEQFF. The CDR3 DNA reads TGCGCCAGCAGCTTGGCACTAGCGCAAACCAATGAGCAGTTCTTC. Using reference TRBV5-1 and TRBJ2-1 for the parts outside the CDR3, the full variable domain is KAGVTQTPRYLIKTRGQQVTLSCSPISGHRSVSWYQQTPGQGLQFLFEYFSETQRNKGNFPGRFSGRQFSNSRSEMNVSTLELGDSALYLCASSLALAQTNEQFFGPGTRLTVL.

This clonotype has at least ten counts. CDR3 DNA sequence: TGTGCCAGCGGTTGGGCGAACACCGGGGAGCTGTTTTTT. Protein product: CASGWANTGELFF. The chain uses TRBV12-3 or TRBV12-4 and TRBJ2-2; D gene unclear. CDR3 size: 13 residues. Trimming left V 8 bases short and J 0 bases short, with 7 bases between.

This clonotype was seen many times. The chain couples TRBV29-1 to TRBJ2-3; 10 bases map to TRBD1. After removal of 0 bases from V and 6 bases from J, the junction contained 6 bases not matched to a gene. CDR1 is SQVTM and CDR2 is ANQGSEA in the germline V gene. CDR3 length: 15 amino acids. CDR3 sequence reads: CSVEDWDRGRDTQYF. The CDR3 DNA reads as TGCAGCGTTGAAGATTGGGACAGGGGTCGGGATACGCAGTATTTT.

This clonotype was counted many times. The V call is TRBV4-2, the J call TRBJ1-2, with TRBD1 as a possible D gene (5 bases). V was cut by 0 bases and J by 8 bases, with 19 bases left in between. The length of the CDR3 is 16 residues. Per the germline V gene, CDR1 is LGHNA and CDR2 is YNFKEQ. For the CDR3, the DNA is TGTGCCAGCAGCCAAGAAGGGGCCGCTCTTAGGGGAGGCTACACCTTC. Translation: CASSQEGAALRGGYTF.

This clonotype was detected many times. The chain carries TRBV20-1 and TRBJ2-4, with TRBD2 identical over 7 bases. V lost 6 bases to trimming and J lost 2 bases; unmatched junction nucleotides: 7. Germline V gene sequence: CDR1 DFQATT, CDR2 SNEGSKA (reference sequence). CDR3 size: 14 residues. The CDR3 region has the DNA TGCAGTGCCCTGCACGGGACTACCAAAAACATTCAGTACTTC. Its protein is CSALHGTTKNIQYF.

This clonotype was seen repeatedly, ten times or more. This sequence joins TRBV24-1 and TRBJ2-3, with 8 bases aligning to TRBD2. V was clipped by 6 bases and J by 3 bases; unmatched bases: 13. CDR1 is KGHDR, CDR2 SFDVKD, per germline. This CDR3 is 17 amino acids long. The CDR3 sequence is CATSKSGGAGETDTQYF. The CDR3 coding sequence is TGTGCCACCAGTAAGTCCGGAGGAGCGGGGGAGACAGATACGCAGTATTTT.

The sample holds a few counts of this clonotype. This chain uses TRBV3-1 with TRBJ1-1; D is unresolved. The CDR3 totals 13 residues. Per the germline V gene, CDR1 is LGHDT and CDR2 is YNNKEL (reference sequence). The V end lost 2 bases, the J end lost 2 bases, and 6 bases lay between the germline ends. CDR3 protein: CASSQTPNTEAFF. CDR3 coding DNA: TGTGCCAGCAGCCAAACCCCAAACACTGAAGCTTTCTTT. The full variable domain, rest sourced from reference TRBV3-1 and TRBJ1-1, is DTAVSQTPKYLVTQMGNDKSIKCEQNLGHDTMYWYKQDSKKFLKIMFSYNNKELIINETVPNRFSPKSPDKAHLNLHINSLELGDSAVYFCASSQTPNTEAFFGQGTRLTVV.

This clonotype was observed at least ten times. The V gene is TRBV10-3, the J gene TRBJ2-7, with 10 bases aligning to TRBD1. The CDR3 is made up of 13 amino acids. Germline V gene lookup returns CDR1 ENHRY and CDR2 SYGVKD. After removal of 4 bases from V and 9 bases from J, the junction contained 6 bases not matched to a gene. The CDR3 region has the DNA TGTGCCATCAGTGCCCGGGACAGGGGTCGGCAGTACGTC. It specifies CAISARDRGRQYV.

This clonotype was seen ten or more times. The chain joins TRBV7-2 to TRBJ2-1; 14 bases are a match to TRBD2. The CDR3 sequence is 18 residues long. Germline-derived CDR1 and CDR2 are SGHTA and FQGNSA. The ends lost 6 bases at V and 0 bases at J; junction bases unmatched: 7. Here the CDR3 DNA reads TGTGCCAGCAGGCCCCCGGGACTAGCGGGGGCCTCCTACAATGAGCAGTTCTTC. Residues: CASRPPGLAGASYNEQFF.